This TCR beta chain was recovered during a study of blood T cell repertoires in COVID-19. Study in general: Specimens from acute and convalescent COVID-19 originated in the United States, Italy and Spain. Sources were T cells, B-cell-depleted T cells, or PBMCs; the material itself was cDNA or gDNA.

Two negative PCRs, clearance, or symptom resolution were required of recovered Cohort 3 donors. Method: immunoSEQ multiplex PCR; TCRdb's copy keeps in-frame clones and lacks some. The sample includes fewer than 250,000 clones, 70% to 90% of them seen just once. J lost 0 bases, V lost 1 base, and 3 bases had no gene match. From germline, CDR1 is SGHTA and CDR2 FQGNSA. This CDR3 spans 17 amino acids. The chain joins TRBV7-2 to TRBJ2-1, with TRBD2 matching 10 bases. Sequenced input: PBMCs or T cells enriched from blood (not recorded which). The sequence derives from a man aged 30 to 45 who had recovered from COVID-19. The CDR3 reads CASSLVASGGSYNEQFF. CDR3 nucleotide sequence: TGTGCCAGCAGCTTAGTGGCTAGCGGGGGCTCCTACAATGAGCAGTTCTTC.